Following are 6 T cell receptor beta chains from one sample sequenced in a study of CD8+ T cells in alopecia areata. RNA was extracted and reverse transcribed into cDNA as the sequencing template. This table comes from immunoSEQ multiplex PCR, and its TCRdb copy is limited to in-frame clones, with some not included. The profile shows more than 200,000 clones, roughly two thirds of them singletons. The starting material was CD4+ T cells sorted from blood, obtained at week 0. The receptors stem from a human donor with alopecia areata.

The chain uses TRBV29-1 and TRBJ2-7; D might be TRBD1 (6 bases). CDR1 and CDR2 (germline): SQVTM, ANQGSEA. Trimming removed 5 bases at V and 5 bases at J, with 19 bases between. The CDR3 extends over 14 amino acids. The DNA for the CDR3 is TGCAGCGTTTTAGAGCAGGGGCAGGGCCACGAGCAGTACTTC. Its translation: CSVLEQGQGHEQYF.

V gene TRBV5-6 combines with J gene TRBJ1-2; 8 positions match TRBD1. Germline V gene data show CDR1 as SGHDT and CDR2 as YYEEEE. The CDR3 runs 15 residues. The V and J ends lost 2 bases and 3 bases, in that order; junction bases with no gene match: 6. CDR3 DNA: TGTGCCAGCAGCTTTCCAGGGGGCCCCTACTATGGCTACACCTTC. Translating it yields CASSFPGGPYYGYTF.

In its sample, this clone was seen once. This CDR3 reads CASTRGTGDEQYF. The CDR3 region has the DNA TGTGCCAGCACCCGGGGGACAGGGGACGAGCAGTACTTC. This sequence joins TRBV25-1 and TRBJ2-7, with 10 bases that match TRBD1. CDR1 and CDR2 from the germline V gene are MGHDK and SYGVNS. V was pared by 7 bases and J by 5 bases, with 5 bases of the junction left unmatched. The CDR3 has 13 residues.

The chain links TRBV30 to TRBJ1-6; tentatively, D is TRBD1 (6 bases). Germline CDR1 GTSNPN, CDR2 SVGIG (reference sequence). The CDR3 is made up of 14 amino acids. Trimming cost V 1 base and J 7 bases, with 11 bases left between them. The CDR3 DNA is TGTGCCTGGAGTGCAACAGGGAGAAATTCACCCCTCCACTTT. Translated, it gives CAWSATGRNSPLHF.

This sequence joins TRBV15 and TRBJ1-4; D gene uncertain. Deletions cut 4 bases from V and 4 bases from J, with 13 bases between. The CDR3 extends over 15 amino acids. CDR1 and CDR2 (germline): LNHNV, YYDKDF (reference sequence). CDR3 in amino acids: CATSTHRGINEKLFF. DNA of the CDR3: TGTGCCACCAGCACTCATAGAGGGATTAATGAAAAACTGTTTTTT.

The V gene is TRBV30, the J gene TRBJ2-1, with unresolved D. V was shortened by 6 bases and J by 0 bases, with 6 bases between the two germline ends. This CDR3 has 12 amino acids. Germline values: CDR1 GTSNPN, CDR2 SVGIG (reference sequence). DNA of the CDR3: TGTGCCTGTCCGGGCTCCTACAATGAGCAGTTCTTC. This sequence encodes CACPGSYNEQFF. Full variable domain (missing parts from reference TRBV30 and TRBJ2-1): SQTIHQWPATLVQPVGSPLSLECTVEGTSNPNLYWYRQAAGRGLQLLFYSVGIGQISSEVPQNLSASRPQDRQFILSSKKLLLSDSGFYLCACPGSYNEQFFGPGTRLTVL.